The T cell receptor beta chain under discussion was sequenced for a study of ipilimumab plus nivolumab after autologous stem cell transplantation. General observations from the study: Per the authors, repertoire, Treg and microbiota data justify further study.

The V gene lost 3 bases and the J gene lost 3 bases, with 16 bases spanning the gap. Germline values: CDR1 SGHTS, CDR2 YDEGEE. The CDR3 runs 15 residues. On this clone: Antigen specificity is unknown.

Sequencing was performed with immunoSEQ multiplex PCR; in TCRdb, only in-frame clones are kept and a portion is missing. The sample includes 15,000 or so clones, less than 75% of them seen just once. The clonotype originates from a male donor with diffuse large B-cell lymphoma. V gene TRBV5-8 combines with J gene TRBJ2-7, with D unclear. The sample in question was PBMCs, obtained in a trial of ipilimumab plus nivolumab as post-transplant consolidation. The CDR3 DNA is TGTGCCAGCAGCTATACCCCCAAGCACCTCTACGAGCAGTACTTC. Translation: CASSYTPKHLYEQYF.